The 17 T cell receptor beta chains below were found in one sample sequenced in a study of T cells in Graves' hyperthyroidism and ophthalmopathy. Amplified regions were TCR beta CDR3 sequences from RNA transcripts. In the first-round RT-PCR of the TCR CDR3, the HTBI primer set was used. MiXCR, applied by TCRdb to the multiplex PCR reads, yields one record per CDR3 protein. The table lists 300,000 or so distinct CDR3 sequences, around 15% of them singletons. Specimen: blood. These receptor sequences come from a woman aged 55-70 years with Graves' ophthalmopathy.

The rearrangement uses TRBV4-3 and TRBJ2-7; 8 positions agree with TRBD2. From germline, CDR1 is LGHNA and CDR2 YSLEER. The V and J ends lost 1 base and 8 bases, in that order; junction bases with no gene match: 7. The CDR3 is 14 residues long. The CDR3 here is CASSQGGLVDKQYF. For the CDR3, the DNA is TGCGCCAGCAGCCAAGGGGGACTAGTTGACAAGCAGTACTTC.

This clonotype was found many times. The genes are TRBV7-8 and TRBJ1-1; D unresolved. CDR1 SGHVS and CDR2 FQNEAQ come from the germline V gene. V was clipped by 1 base and J by 7 bases, with 7 bases between them. This CDR3 is 12 amino acids long. This chain's CDR3 is CASSLGIIEAFF. Here the CDR3 DNA reads TGTGCCAGCAGCTTAGGAATAATTGAAGCTTTCTTT.

In this sample, this clonotype turned up once. The chain combines TRBV2 with TRBJ1-2, with D possibly TRBD1 on 5 matching bases. The CDR3 is 14 residues long. In germline, CDR1 is SNHLY, CDR2 FYNNEI. V was shortened by 6 bases and J by 8 bases, with 19 bases between the two germline ends. The CDR3 spells CASSPQGGGGGYTF. As DNA, the CDR3 is TGTGCCAGCAGCCCCCAGGGCGGGGGAGGAGGCTACACCTTC.

The rearrangement uses TRBV7-2 and TRBJ1-2; TRBD1 might be the D (6 bases). The V and J ends lost 3 bases and 2 bases respectively, with 13 bases between them. This CDR3 region has 15 residues. Germline V gives CDR1 SGHTA, CDR2 FQGNSA. The CDR3 nucleotides are TGTGCCAGCAGCTTTTACAGGGTGGGGAACTATGGCTACACCTTC. It is translated as CASSFYRVGNYGYTF. Full variable domain (outside the CDR3, taken from reference TRBV7-2 and TRBJ1-2): GAGVSQSPSNKVTEKGKDVELRCDPISGHTALYWYRQSLGQGLEFLIYFQGNSAPDKSGLPSDRFSAERTGGSVSTLTIQRTQQEDSAVYLCASSFYRVGNYGYTFGSGTRLTVV.

This clonotype occurred many times. The J gene is TRBJ2-4, the V gene TRBV11-2; no reliable D call. Germline loops: CDR1 SGHAT, CDR2 FQNNGV. V lost 2 bases and J 6 bases, leaving 11 bases between the germline ends. CDR3 size: 14 residues. As DNA, the CDR3 is TGTGCCAGCAGCTTACTGGGGTGGGGAAACATTCAGTACTTC. Protein product: CASSLLGWGNIQYF.

This clonotype was detected many times. The genes are TRBV15 and TRBJ2-3; no reliable D call. CDR1 and CDR2 from the germline V gene are LNHNV and YYDKDF (reference sequence). The ends were cut back, 0 bases at V and 2 bases at J, with 15 bases in the middle. The length of the CDR3 is 17 residues. The CDR3 coding sequence is TGTGCCACCAGCAGAGATGGTGCGCGGAGAATCACAGATACGCAGTATTTT. Translated, it gives CATSRDGARRITDTQYF.

This clonotype was seen at least ten times. The V gene is TRBV5-4, the J gene TRBJ1-2, with a possible D match to TRBD1 (5 bases). Per germline, CDR1 SGHNT and CDR2 YYREEE (reference sequence). Trimming stripped 0 bases from V and 0 bases from J, with 6 bases between. This CDR3 comprises 14 residues. The CDR3 DNA is TGTGCCAGCAGCTTGGACAGGACTAACTATGGCTACACCTTC. The encoded protein is CASSLDRTNYGYTF.

Ten or more counts support this clonotype. The chain combines TRBV27 with TRBJ2-1; D may be TRBD2 (5 bases). The CDR3 covers 15 residues. Trimming removed 2 bases at V and 1 base at J, with 9 bases between. Germline CDR1 and CDR2: MNHEY and SMNVEV (reference sequence). The CDR3, as DNA: TGTGCCAGCAGTTTAGAGGGCCTGTCCTACAATGAGCAGTTCTTC. Its protein product is CASSLEGLSYNEQFF.

This clonotype has a handful of counts. The genes are TRBV5-1 and TRBJ2-5; D is unclear. This CDR3 is 16 amino acids long. Trimming took 3 bases from V and 4 from J, leaving 19 bases between them. Germline CDR1 and CDR2: SGHRS and YFSETQ. The CDR3 reads CASSWTDGSGRETQYF. In nucleotides, the CDR3 is TGCGCCAGCAGCTGGACGGACGGGTCGGGTAGAGAGACCCAGTACTTC.

Ten or more counts support this clonotype. The chain is built from TRBV27 and TRBJ1-2, with D possibly matching TRBD1 (6 bases). The CDR3 runs to 13 residues. Trimming left V 3 bases short and J 3 bases short, with 8 bases between. Germline lookup yields CDR1 MNHEY and CDR2 SMNVEV (reference sequence). The CDR3 is CASSFRGHYGYTF. In DNA form, the CDR3 reads TGTGCCAGCAGTTTCAGGGGTCACTATGGCTACACCTTC.

This clonotype came up many times. V and J are TRBV4-3 and TRBJ2-3, with a weak D call TRBD2 (5 bases). Germline-derived CDR1 and CDR2 are LGHNA and YSLEER. Trimming removed 1 base at V and 8 bases at J, with 10 bases between. The CDR3 covers 13 residues. The CDR3 DNA sequence: TGCGCCAGCAGCCAAGTTCGGGATGGTACGCAGTATTTT. Translating gives CASSQVRDGTQYF.

This clonotype occurred a few times. Given a much more abundant clone one base away, this may be a read error. This chain connects TRBV6-1 to TRBJ2-7; 8 nucleotides align to TRBD1. The CDR3 extends over 15 amino acids. V lost 5 bases to trimming and J lost 7 bases; unmatched junction nucleotides: 13. Germline assignment: CDR1 MNHNS and CDR2 SASEGT. The CDR3 DNA sequence: TGTGCCAGCAGTCCGACCGGACAGGGACAACGGGAGCAGTACTTC. Translating it yields CASSPTGQGQREQYF.

The chain joins TRBV6-2 or TRBV6-3 to TRBJ2-1, with 10 bases matching TRBD2. Trimming took 6 bases from V and 7 from J; bases not matched to a gene: 12. The germline CDR1 and CDR2 sequences are MNHEY and SVGEGT. This CDR3 is built from 16 residues. CDR3 DNA sequence: TGTGCCAGCAGCTCACCCCAGCGGGGGGGAGGTAATGAGCAGTTCTTC. This encodes CASSSPQRGGGNEQFF.

This clonotype has ten or more counts. The genes are TRBV10-3 and TRBJ1-5; D gene ambiguous. The V gene's germline CDR1 is ENHRY and CDR2 SYGVKD. This CDR3 spans 14 amino acids. Deletions cut 6 bases from V and 0 bases from J, with 9 bases between. CDR3 sequence reads: CAISAQNSNQPQHF. The CDR3 DNA reads TGTGCCATCAGCGCACAGAATAGCAATCAGCCCCAGCATTTT.

V usage is TRBV7-9 and J usage is TRBJ1-2; D unclear. Trimming removed 5 bases from V and 2 bases from J, with 6 bases in between. Germline V gene sequence: CDR1 SEHNR, CDR2 FQNEAQ (reference sequence). The CDR3 extends over 12 amino acids. The CDR3 nucleotides are TGTGCCAGCAGCACCCCAAACTATGGCTACACCTTC. Translation: CASSTPNYGYTF.

This clonotype was observed at least ten times. The J gene is TRBJ2-6, the V gene TRBV7-8; 7 positions match TRBD1. Per germline, CDR1 SGHVS and CDR2 FQNEAQ. The CDR3 sequence is 15 residues long. The V and J ends lost 5 bases and 2 bases, in that order; junction bases with no gene match: 3. CDR3 in amino acids: CASSRDRAGANVLTF. CDR3 DNA: TGTGCCAGCAGCCGTGACAGGGCTGGGGCCAACGTCCTGACTTTC.

This clonotype was counted a few times. A much larger clone lies a single base off, so this may be a read error. This likely comes from a read error, as the CDR3 has no conserved phenylalanine or tryptophan at its end. The chain carries TRBV24-1 and TRBJ2-7; maybe TRBD1 (5 bases). This CDR3 contains 14 residues. Deletions cut 4 bases from V and 3 bases from J, with 12 bases between. Per germline, CDR1 KGHDR and CDR2 SFDVKD. For the CDR3, the DNA is TGTGCCACCAGTGAGGCAGGGAAAATCTACGAGCAGTACCTC. Protein sequence: CATSEAGKIYEQYL.